One T cell receptor beta chain is described in this entry. This entry comes from a study of blood T cell repertoires in COVID-19. The method was immunoSEQ multiplex PCR; TCRdb's version includes in-frame clones alone and lacks a portion of them. The table shows more than 100,000 clones, with around 88% occurring only once. Sequences were obtained from peripheral blood. This TCR was recovered from a human donor in a cohort sampled during active COVID-19.

The CDR3 sequence is CATQRGGRSTDTQYF. The CDR3 DNA sequence: TGTGCCACCCAACGGGGCGGGAGAAGCACAGATACGCAGTATTTT. The chain links TRBV6-5 to TRBJ2-3, with 7 bases aligning to TRBD2. Per germline, CDR1 MNHEY and CDR2 SVGAGI. The CDR3 extends over 15 amino acids. The V gene end was trimmed by 10 bases and the J gene end by 0 bases; junction bases not matched to a gene: 10.